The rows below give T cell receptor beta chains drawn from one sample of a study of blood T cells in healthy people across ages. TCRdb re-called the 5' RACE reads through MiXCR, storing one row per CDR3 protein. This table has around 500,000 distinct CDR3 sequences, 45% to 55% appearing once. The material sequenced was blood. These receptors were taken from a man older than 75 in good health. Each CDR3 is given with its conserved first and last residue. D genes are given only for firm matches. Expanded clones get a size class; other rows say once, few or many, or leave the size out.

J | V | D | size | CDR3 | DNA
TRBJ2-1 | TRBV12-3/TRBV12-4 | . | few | CASSRTQFNEQFF | TGTGCCAGCAGCCGAACACAATTCAATGAGCAGTTCTTC
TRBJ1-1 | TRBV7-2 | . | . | CASSPVGTWGEAFF | TGTGCCAGCAGCCCCGTCGGGACATGGGGTGAGGCTTTCTTT
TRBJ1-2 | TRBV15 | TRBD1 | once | CATSRDRQVHGYTF | TGTGCCACCAGTCGGGACAGACAGGTTCATGGCTACACCTTC
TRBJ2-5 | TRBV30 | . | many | CAWTGSETQYF | TGTGCCTGGACTGGCTCAGAGACCCAGTACTTC
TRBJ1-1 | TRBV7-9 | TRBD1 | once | CASSKTGFSSEAFF | TGTGCCAGCAGCAAGACAGGGTTCTCATCTGAAGCTTTCTTT
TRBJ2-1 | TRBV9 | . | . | CASSFSGGPNEQFF | TGTGCCAGCAGCTTCTCCGGGGGGCCCAATGAGCAGTTCTTC
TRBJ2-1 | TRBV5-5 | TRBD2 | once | CASSLLASGGDEQFF | TGTGCCAGCAGCTTGTTGGCTAGCGGGGGGGATGAGCAGTTCTTC
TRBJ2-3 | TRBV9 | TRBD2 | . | CASSAGTSGSVDTQYF | TGTGCCAGCAGCGCCGGGACTAGCGGGAGCGTGGATACGCAGTATTTT
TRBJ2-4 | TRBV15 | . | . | CATSVTGTSNIQYF | TGTGCCACCAGCGTAACCGGGACCTCAAACATTCAGTACTTC
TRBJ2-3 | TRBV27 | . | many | CASSLSGRNAVDTQYF | TGTGCCAGCAGTTTATCAGGTCGAAACGCCGTAGATACGCAGTATTTT
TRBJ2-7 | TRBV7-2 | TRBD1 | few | CASRSRQGAYEQYF | TGTGCCAGCAGATCTCGACAGGGTGCCTACGAGCAGTACTTC
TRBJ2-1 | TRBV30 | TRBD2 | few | CAWRRTSGGAYNEQFF | TGTGCCTGGAGACGGACTAGCGGGGGGGCATACAATGAGCAGTTCTTC
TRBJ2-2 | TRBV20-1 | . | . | CSARGRRLTGELFF | TGCAGTGCTAGAGGAAGGCGGCTCACCGGGGAGCTGTTTTTT
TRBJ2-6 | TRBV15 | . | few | CATSRDLWNSGANVLTF | TGTGCCACCAGCAGAGATCTATGGAATTCTGGGGCCAACGTCCTGACTTTC
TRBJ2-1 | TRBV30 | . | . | CAWGLAGASYNEQFF | TGTGCCTGGGGCCTGGCGGGGGCTAGTTACAATGAGCAGTTCTTC
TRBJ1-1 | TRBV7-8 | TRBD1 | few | CASSWGQGTEAFF | TGTGCCAGCAGTTGGGGACAGGGAACTGAAGCTTTCTTT
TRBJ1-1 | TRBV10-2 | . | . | CASHLGQGRNTEAFF | TGCGCCAGCCACCTCGGTCAGGGGCGGAACACTGAAGCTTTCTTT
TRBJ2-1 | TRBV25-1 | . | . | CASSEGPGAAYNEQFF | TGTGCCAGCAGTGAAGGTCCCGGGGCCGCCTACAATGAGCAGTTCTTC
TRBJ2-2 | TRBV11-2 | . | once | CASSRMVGGELFF | TGTGCCAGCAGCCGTATGGTGGGCGGGGAGCTGTTTTTT
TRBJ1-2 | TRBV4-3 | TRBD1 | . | CASSQVTGVYGYTF | TGCGCCAGCAGCCAAGTCACAGGGGTCTATGGCTACACCTTC
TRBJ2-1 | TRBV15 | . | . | CATSRGNERTEQFF | TGTGCCACCAGCAGAGGAAATGAGCGGACTGAGCAGTTCTTC
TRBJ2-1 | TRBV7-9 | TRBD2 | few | CASRTEGLAGVNNEQFF | TGTGCCAGCAGAACCGAAGGACTAGCGGGAGTGAATAATGAGCAGTTCTTC
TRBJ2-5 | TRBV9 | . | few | CASSVGGDAYQETQYF | TGTGCCAGCAGCGTAGGTGGGGACGCCTACCAAGAGACCCAGTACTTC
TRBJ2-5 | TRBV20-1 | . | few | CSAALRETQYF | TGCAGTGCTGCACTTAGAGAGACCCAGTACTTC
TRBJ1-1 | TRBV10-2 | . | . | CASSDYRYTEAFF | TGCGCCAGCAGTGATTACCGTTACACTGAAGCTTTCTTT
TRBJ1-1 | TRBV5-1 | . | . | CASSPDGRVTEAFF | TGCGCCAGCAGTCCGGATGGCAGGGTCACTGAAGCTTTCTTT
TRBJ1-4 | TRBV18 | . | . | CASSMNRGTTNEKLFF | TGTGCCAGCTCTATGAACAGAGGAACAACTAATGAAAAACTGTTTTTT
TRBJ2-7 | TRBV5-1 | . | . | CASRSEGEQYF | TGCGCCAGCAGGAGTGAGGGCGAGCAGTACTTC
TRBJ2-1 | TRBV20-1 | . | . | CSAQEGQGGRTQFF | TGCAGTGCCCAAGAAGGGCAAGGGGGTCGTACGCAGTTCTTC
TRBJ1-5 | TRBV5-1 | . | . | CASSLSPENQPQHF | TGCGCCAGCAGCTTGTCCCCTGAAAATCAGCCCCAGCATTTT
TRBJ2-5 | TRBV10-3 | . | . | CAISGSGANEQYF | TGTGCCATCAGTGGATCGGGCGCCAATGAGCAGTACTTC
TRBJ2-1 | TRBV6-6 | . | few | CASSYNDEQFF | TGTGCCAGCAGTTACAACGATGAGCAGTTCTTC
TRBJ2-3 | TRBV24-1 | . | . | CATSAGGFSSTDTQYF | TGTGCCACCAGTGCAGGAGGGTTTTCTAGCACAGATACGCAGTATTTT
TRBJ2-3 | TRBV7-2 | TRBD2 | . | CASSLGGRELDTQYF | TGTGCCAGCAGCTTAGGCGGGAGGGAATTAGATACGCAGTATTTT
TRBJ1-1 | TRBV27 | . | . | CASGTGDTEAFF | TGTGCCAGCGGGACCGGGGACACTGAAGCTTTCTTT
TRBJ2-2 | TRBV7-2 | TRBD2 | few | CASSFDGGINTGELFF | TGTGCCAGCAGCTTCGACGGGGGGATCAACACCGGGGAGCTGTTTTTT
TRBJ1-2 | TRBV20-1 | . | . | CSASTVVGYTF | TGCAGTGCCAGCACAGTGGTTGGCTACACCTTC
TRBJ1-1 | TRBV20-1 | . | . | CSASRPANTEAFF | TGCAGTGCTAGCCGACCAGCGAACACTGAAGCTTTCTTT
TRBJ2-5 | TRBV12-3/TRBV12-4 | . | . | CASSLMAGPQETQYF | TGTGCCAGCAGTTTAATGGCGGGGCCCCAAGAGACCCAGTACTTC
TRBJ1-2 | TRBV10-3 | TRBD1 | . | CAISEYRDSLYGYTF | TGTGCCATCAGTGAGTACCGGGACAGTCTTTATGGCTACACCTTC
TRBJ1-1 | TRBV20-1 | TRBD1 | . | CSAEPGQGESTEAFF | TGCAGTGCGGAACCTGGACAGGGAGAATCGACTGAAGCTTTCTTT
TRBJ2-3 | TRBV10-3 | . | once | CASRLGGAGDTQYF | TGTGCCTCCCGTCTAGGGGGGGCTGGAGATACGCAGTATTTT
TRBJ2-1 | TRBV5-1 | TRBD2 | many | CASSLTSGAYNEQFF | TGTGCCAGCAGCCTGACTAGCGGAGCCTACAATGAGCAGTTCTTC
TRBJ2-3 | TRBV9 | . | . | CASSVGPSANTDTQYF | TGTGCCAGCAGCGTAGGTCCTAGCGCCAACACAGATACGCAGTATTTT
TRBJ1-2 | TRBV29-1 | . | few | CSVVRGGFYGYTF | TGCAGCGTTGTTAGAGGGGGTTTCTATGGCTACACCTTC
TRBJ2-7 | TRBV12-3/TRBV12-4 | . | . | CASSLLAGSLYEQYF | TGTGCCAGCAGTTTACTCGCTGGCAGCCTCTACGAGCAGTACTTC
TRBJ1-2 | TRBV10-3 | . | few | CAIRFEGAASGYTF | TGTGCCATCAGGTTCGAGGGCGCCGCCTCCGGCTACACCTTC
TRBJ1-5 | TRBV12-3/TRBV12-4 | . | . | CASTMGGGDQPQHF | TGTGCCAGCACCATGGGAGGGGGTGATCAGCCCCAGCATTTT
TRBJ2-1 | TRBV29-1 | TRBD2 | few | CSVERRGNEQFF | TGCAGCGTTGAGAGGCGGGGGAATGAGCAGTTCTTC
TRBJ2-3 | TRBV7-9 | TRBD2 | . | CASSLLAGDADTQYF | TGTGCCAGCAGCTTACTAGCGGGAGACGCAGATACGCAGTATTTT
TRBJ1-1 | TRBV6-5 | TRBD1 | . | CASSDGRGIEAFF | TGTGCCAGCAGTGACGGCAGGGGGATTGAAGCTTTCTTT
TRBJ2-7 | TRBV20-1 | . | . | CSARVNSYEQYF | TGCAGTGCTAGAGTCAACTCCTACGAGCAGTACTTC
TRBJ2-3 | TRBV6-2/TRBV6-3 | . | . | CASSLTGREDTQYF | TGTGCCAGCAGCCTTACAGGTCGTGAAGATACGCAGTATTTT
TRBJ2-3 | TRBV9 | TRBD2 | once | CASSVFPSSGGGIDTQYF | TGTGCCAGCAGCGTCTTCCCTTCGAGCGGGGGGGGGATAGATACGCAGTATTTT
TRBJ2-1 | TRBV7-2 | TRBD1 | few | CASSLEARGQGSYNEQFF | TGTGCCAGCAGCTTAGAGGCTAGAGGACAGGGGTCCTACAATGAGCAGTTCTTC